A single T cell receptor (beta chain) is shown here with its context. Its antigen is still unknown. This sample was taken from a study of radiotherapy plus CTLA-4 blockade in lung cancer. Study-wide results and limits: Peripheral blood showed expansion of tumor-derived TCR clones after radiotherapy and ipilimumab. Reports identified early blood T cell clone dynamics, with interferon-beta, as the best response predictor.

The trim removed 7 bases at V and 6 bases at J, leaving 10 bases unmatched. From germline, CDR1 is LNHNV and CDR2 YYDKDF (reference sequence). CDR3 length: 14 residues. Produced via immunoSEQ multiplex PCR; TCRdb's table is partial and in-frame only. Of 25,000 to 35,000 clones listed, about four fifths are singletons. The clonotype was recovered from a human donor with non-small cell lung cancer that progressed on radiotherapy plus ipilimumab. The chain carries TRBV15 and TRBJ2-3, with TRBD2 matching 7 bases. The specimen was peripheral blood, collected from a patient treated with radiotherapy plus ipilimumab. The CDR3 loop is CATTGRGSRDTQYF. CDR3 bases: TGTGCCACCACAGGGAGGGGAAGTAGGGATACGCAGTATTTT.